This TCR beta chain was sequenced for a study of blood T cell repertoires in COVID-19 (dated by TCRdb to 2019 to 2021). In terms of the full investigation: The collaborator samples originated in the United States, Italy and Spain and spanned the acute and convalescent phases of COVID-19. The prospective study material was composed of cDNA or gDNA derived from T cells, B-cell-depleted T cells, or PBMCs. Deeply sampled blood TCRbeta repertoires from subjects exposed to, actively infected with, or recovered from COVID-19 were included in the dataset. Samples came from the ongoing ImmuneRACE study (first 160 participants) plus 1,254 subjects from 6 global collaborators. The repertoires were released in a freely available public database meant as a resource for research on the immune response to SARS-CoV-2. Where available, HLA class I and class II types were taken from metadata supplied by the sample provider and were not determined by assay-based typing. A de-identified subject ID, COVID-19 status, age in years and sex were almost always included in the sample metadata. General study outcomes and caveats: The amount of clinical and demographic metadata varied by source and participant and was provided uncurated.

This clone was recorded once. The clone's antigen remains unknown. No much larger clone exists at a distance of one base, and base qualities are not known. TCRbeta CDR3 regions were amplified from genomic DNA by means of the immunoSEQ Assay, a bias-controlled multiplex PCR. On the study's bioinformatics: The number of nucleated cells in each sample was estimated from the amplification of reference gene primers within the assay. Sequence reads were collapsed and filtered to measure the absolute abundance of every unique TCRbeta CDR3 rearrangement. For each sample, productive Simpson clonality was calculated as the square root of Simpson's diversity index over productive rearrangements. TCRdb stores this immuneACCESS table with in-frame sequences only. Part of the clones is absent; in the studies checked, under half of the shortfall reflects unresolved V genes, and no reason is known for the rest. Clone size and the V and J calls come from that table; the DNA yielded D and trimming. Present in this sample are over 200,000 clones, 70% to 90% of which were seen just once. Roughly a tenth of the sample is in the top ten clones.

The germline ends are 17 bases apart after V is trimmed by 1 base and J by 4 bases. Reading from cysteine to phenylalanine, the CDR3 counts 16 amino acids. Left in the record is the CDR3 DNA by itself, 48 bases read in frame from the first base. As encoded in the germline V gene (reference sequence), CDR1 is SGHNT while CDR2 is YYREEE. In the prospective study, participants were about 18 to 89 years old, resided in 24 geographic areas of the United States, and were enrolled through a virtual design. In the prospective study, participants were assigned to cohorts based on the clinical history participants reported in a screening survey and a study questionnaire. Recovered participants in ImmuneRACE Cohort 3 were defined by two consecutive negative NP/OP PCR tests, clearance by a healthcare professional, or resolution of symptoms. In the prospective study, mobile phlebotomists collected whole blood, serum and a nasopharyngeal or oropharyngeal swab from each participant. Additional blood draws and questionnaires over a 2-month period could optionally be provided by prospective study participants. Before DNA extraction, prospective study blood samples were shipped either frozen or at room temperature.

Rearrangement joined TRBV5-4 to TRBJ2-5; TRBD2 is a possible D gene, resting on 6 matching bases. The source of this sequence is a man aged 30-40 years who had recovered from COVID-19. Sample: PBMCs or T cells enriched from blood (not recorded which). The CDR3 is CASSLRTAGVVETQYF. The nucleotide sequence is given as TGTGCCAGCAGCTTGCGAACAGCGGGTGTCGTAGAGACCCAGTACTTC.